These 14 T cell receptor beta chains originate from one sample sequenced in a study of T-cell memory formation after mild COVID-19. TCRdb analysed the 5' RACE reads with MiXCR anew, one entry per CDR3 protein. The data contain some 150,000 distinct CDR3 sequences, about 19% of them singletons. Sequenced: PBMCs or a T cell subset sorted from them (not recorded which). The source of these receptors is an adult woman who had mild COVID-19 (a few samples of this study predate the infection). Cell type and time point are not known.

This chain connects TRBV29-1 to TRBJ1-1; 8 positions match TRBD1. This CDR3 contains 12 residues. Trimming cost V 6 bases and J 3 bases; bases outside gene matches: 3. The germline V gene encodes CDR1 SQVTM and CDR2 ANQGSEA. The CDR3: CSVAQGDTEAFF. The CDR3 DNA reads TGCAGCGTCGCACAGGGGGACACTGAAGCTTTCTTT. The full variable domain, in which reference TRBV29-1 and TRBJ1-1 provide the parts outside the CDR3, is SAVISQKPSRDICQRGTSLTIQCQVDSQVTMMFWYRQQPGQSLTLIATANQGSEATYESGFVIDKFPISRPNLTFSTLTVSNMSPEDSSIYLCSVAQGDTEAFFGQGTRLTVV.

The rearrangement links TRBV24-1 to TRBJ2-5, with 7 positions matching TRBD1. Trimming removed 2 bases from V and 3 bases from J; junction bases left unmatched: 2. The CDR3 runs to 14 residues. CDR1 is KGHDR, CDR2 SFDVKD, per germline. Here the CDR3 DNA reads TGTGCCACCAGTGATTCGGGACAGAAAGAGACCCAGTACTTC. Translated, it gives CATSDSGQKETQYF.

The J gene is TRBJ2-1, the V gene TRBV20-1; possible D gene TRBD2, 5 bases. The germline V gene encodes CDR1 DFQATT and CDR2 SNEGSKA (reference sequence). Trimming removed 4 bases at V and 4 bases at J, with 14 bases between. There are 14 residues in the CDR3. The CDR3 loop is CSANTGETYNEQFF. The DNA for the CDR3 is TGCAGTGCTAACACCGGGGAAACGTACAATGAGCAGTTCTTC.

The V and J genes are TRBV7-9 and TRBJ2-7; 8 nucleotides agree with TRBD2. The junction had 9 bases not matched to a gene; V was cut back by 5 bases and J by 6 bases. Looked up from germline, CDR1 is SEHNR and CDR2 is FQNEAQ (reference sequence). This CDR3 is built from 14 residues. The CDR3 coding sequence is TGTGCCAGCAGCGCGAGGACTAGCTTGATCGAGCAGTACTTC. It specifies CASSARTSLIEQYF.

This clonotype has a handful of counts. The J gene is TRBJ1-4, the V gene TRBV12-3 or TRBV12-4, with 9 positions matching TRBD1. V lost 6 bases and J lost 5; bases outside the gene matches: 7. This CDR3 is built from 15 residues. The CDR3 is CASSSTGTGNEKLFF. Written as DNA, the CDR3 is TGTGCCAGCAGCAGTACAGGGACAGGGAATGAAAAACTGTTTTTT.

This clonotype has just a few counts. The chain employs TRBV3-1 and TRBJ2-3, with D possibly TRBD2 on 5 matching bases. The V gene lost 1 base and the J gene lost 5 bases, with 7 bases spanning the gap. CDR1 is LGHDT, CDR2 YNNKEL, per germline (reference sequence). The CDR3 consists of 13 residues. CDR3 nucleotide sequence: TGTGCCAGCAGCCAAGGAGGGAAAGATACGCAGTATTTT. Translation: CASSQGGKDTQYF.

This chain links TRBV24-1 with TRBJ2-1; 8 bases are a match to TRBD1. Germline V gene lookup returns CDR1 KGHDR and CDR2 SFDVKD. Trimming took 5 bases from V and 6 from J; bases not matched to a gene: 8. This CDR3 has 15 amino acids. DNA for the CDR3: TGTGCCACCAGTGCCCAGGACAGGGCCGGCAATGAGCAGTTCTTC. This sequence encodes CATSAQDRAGNEQFF.

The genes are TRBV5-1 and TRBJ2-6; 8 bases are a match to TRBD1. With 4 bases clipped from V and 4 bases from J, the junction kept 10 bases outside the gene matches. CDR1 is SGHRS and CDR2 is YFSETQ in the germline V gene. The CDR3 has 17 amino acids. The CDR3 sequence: CASSHTPTGAGANVLTF. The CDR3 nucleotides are TGCGCCAGCAGCCATACCCCGACAGGGGCCGGGGCCAACGTCCTGACTTTC.

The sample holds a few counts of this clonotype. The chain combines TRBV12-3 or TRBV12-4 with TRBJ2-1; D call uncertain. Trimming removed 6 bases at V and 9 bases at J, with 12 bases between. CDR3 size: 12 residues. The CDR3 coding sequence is TGTGCCAGCAGGAAACCACGAGGTGAGCAGTTCTTC. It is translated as CASRKPRGEQFF.

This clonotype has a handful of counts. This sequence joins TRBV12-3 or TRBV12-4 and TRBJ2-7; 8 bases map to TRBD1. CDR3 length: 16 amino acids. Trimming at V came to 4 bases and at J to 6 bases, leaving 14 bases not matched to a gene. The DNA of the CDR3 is TGTGCCAGCAGTTCCTGGATGACAGGGGTTGGAGGCGAGCAGTACTTC. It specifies CASSSWMTGVGGEQYF.

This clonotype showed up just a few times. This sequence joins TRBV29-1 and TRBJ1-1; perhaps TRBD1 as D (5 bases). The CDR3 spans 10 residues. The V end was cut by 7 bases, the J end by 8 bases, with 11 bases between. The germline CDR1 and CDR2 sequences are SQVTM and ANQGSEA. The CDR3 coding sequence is TGCAGCGCAGGGACGGGAGAAGCTTTCTTT. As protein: CSAGTGEAFF.

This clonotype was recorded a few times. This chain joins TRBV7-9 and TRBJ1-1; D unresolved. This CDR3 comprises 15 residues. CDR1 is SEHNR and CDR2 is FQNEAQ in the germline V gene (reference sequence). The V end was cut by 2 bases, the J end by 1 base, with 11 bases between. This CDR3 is CASSLFSPGNTEAFF. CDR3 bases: TGTGCCAGCAGCTTATTCTCCCCAGGGAACACTGAAGCTTTCTTT.

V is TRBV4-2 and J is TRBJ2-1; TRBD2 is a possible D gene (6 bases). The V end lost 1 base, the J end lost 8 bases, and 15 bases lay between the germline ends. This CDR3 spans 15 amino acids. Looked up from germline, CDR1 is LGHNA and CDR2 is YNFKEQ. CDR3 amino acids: CASSQVGTHGDEQFF. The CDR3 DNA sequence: TGTGCCAGCAGCCAAGTAGGGACTCACGGGGATGAGCAGTTCTTC.

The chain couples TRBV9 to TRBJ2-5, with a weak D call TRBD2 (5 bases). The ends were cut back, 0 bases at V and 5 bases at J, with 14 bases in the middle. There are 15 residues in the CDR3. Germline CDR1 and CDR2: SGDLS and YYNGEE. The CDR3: CASSVGNGVQETQYF. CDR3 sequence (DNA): TGTGCCAGCAGCGTAGGTAACGGGGTGCAGGAGACCCAGTACTTC.